Below, 24 T cell receptor beta chains from the same sample are listed, as sequenced in a study of breast tumors, draining lymph nodes, adjacent tissues. TCRdb re-analysed the multiplex PCR reads in MiXCR, keeping a single row per CDR3 protein. Of about 140,000 distinct CDR3 sequences listed, 30% to 35% are singletons. Axillary draining lymph nodes of breast cancer patients supplied the node samples. Material for sequencing was axillary lymph node tissue. These receptor sequences come from a female donor with breast cancer. Some clones in this sample may be carry-over from other donors' samples.

As regards this clonotype: One end of the junction fails to match germline, which may point to a read error. The chain joins TRBV18 to TRBJ2-3; 7 nucleotides line up with TRBD1. Germline V gene data show CDR1 as KGHSH and CDR2 as LQKENI. The CDR3 has 14 amino acids. CDR3 DNA: TGTGCCGGCTCACCACAGGGGCAGGTAGATACGCAGTATTTT. Protein: CAGSPQGQVDTQYF.

There are many counts of this clonotype. CDR3: CASSPRVTGELFF. CDR3 DNA sequence: TGTGCCAGCAGCCCCAGGGTCACCGGGGAGCTGTTTTTT. The chain has TRBV7-9 and TRBJ2-2; maybe TRBD1 (5 bases). Germline CDR1 and CDR2: SEHNR and FQNEAQ (reference sequence). This CDR3 is 13 amino acids long. V dropped 5 bases and J dropped 4 bases, with 8 bases sitting between them.

Of note for this clonotype: This may arise from a read error, as a much more abundant clone is one base away. J is TRBJ2-3 and V is TRBV6-1, with 9 bases identical to TRBD2. The CDR3 length is 15 residues. CDR1 MNHNS and CDR2 SASEGT come from the germline V gene. V lost 8 bases to trimming and J lost 7 bases; unmatched junction nucleotides: 13. The CDR3: CASGLLAGADNTQYF. In DNA form, the CDR3 reads TGTGCCAGCGGCCTACTAGCGGGCGCTGATAATACGCAGTATTTT.

This clonotype turned up a few times. J is TRBJ1-3 and V is TRBV6-6; no reliable D call. Trimming pared 7 bases from V and 10 bases from J, leaving 14 bases between. The CDR3 extends over 12 amino acids. Germline CDR1 MNHNY, CDR2 SVGAGI (reference sequence). In DNA form, the CDR3 reads TGTGCCAGCATGGAGCTGAGTGGGACCATATATTTT. Translation: CASMELSGTIYF.

This clonotype was detected ten times or more. V usage is TRBV12-3 or TRBV12-4 and J usage is TRBJ2-3, with unresolved D. Trimming removed 6 bases at V and 3 bases at J, with 4 bases between. This CDR3 region has 11 residues. The CDR3 loop is CASRGTDTQYF. CDR3 coding DNA: TGTGCCAGCAGGGGAACAGATACGCAGTATTTT.

The chain employs TRBV29-1 and TRBJ2-5, with 8 bases identical to TRBD1. The V gene's germline CDR1 is SQVTM and CDR2 ANQGSEA. With V trimmed by 4 bases and J by 3 bases, 1 base remained unmatched. This CDR3 has 12 amino acids. The CDR3 coding sequence is TGCAGCGTTGGGACAGGGAAAGAGACCCAGTACTTC. This sequence encodes CSVGTGKETQYF. Variable domain in full (rest from reference TRBV29-1 and TRBJ2-5): SAVISQKPSRDICQRGTSLTIQCQVDSQVTMMFWYRQQPGQSLTLIATANQGSEATYESGFVIDKFPISRPNLTFSTLTVSNMSPEDSSIYLCSVGTGKETQYFGPGTRLLVL.

This clonotype was seen ten or more times. The chain combines TRBV5-1 with TRBJ2-3; possibly TRBD1 for D (5 bases). Trimming took 6 bases from V and 1 from J, leaving 12 bases between them. Germline V gives CDR1 SGHRS, CDR2 YFSETQ. The CDR3 totals 14 residues. The CDR3 spells CASTDRVRTDTQYF. CDR3 nucleotide sequence: TGCGCCAGCACCGACAGAGTCCGCACAGATACGCAGTATTTT.

This clonotype showed up many times. The V call is TRBV30, the J call TRBJ1-2, with D hard to call. The CDR3 runs to 13 residues. The V gene lost 6 bases and the J gene lost 0 bases, with 11 bases spanning the gap. Germline V gene data show CDR1 as GTSNPN and CDR2 as SVGIG (reference sequence). The CDR3 DNA is TGTGCCTGCTCTCCAGACGCTAACTATGGCTACACCTTC. Protein: CACSPDANYGYTF.

This clonotype was observed at least ten times. The rearrangement uses TRBV20-1 and TRBJ2-2; D is perhaps TRBD1 or TRBD2 (5 bases each). The CDR3 consists of 17 residues. V lost 3 bases and J lost 0, with 17 bases in between. CDR1 and CDR2 (germline): DFQATT, SNEGSKA (reference sequence). As DNA, the CDR3 is TGCAGTGCTAGGTCGGGACCCCCCGGATCGAACACCGGGGAGCTGTTTTTT. Its translation is CSARSGPPGSNTGELFF.

In its sample, this clonotype was seen many times. The CDR3: CASSVDLGPQHF. The CDR3, as DNA: TGTGCCAGCAGCGTCGATTTGGGGCCCCAGCATTTT. The chain couples TRBV7-9 to TRBJ1-5; D remains unclear. The germline V gene has CDR1 SEHNR and CDR2 FQNEAQ (reference sequence). With 5 bases removed from V and 9 bases from J, the gap between germline ends came to 11 bases. The CDR3 has 12 residues.

In this sample, this clonotype turned up many times. The chain uses TRBV6-2 or TRBV6-3 and TRBJ1-2; D is perhaps TRBD1 (5 bases). CDR1 is MNHEY, CDR2 SVGEGT, per germline. V lost 4 bases to trimming and J lost 4 bases, with 19 bases between them. The CDR3 is made up of 16 amino acids. CDR3 loop: CASSSAGWGKSYGYTF. The DNA for the CDR3 is TGTGCCAGCAGTTCAGCAGGATGGGGCAAGAGCTATGGCTACACCTTC.

The chain uses TRBV29-1 and TRBJ2-7; 8 bases are a match to TRBD2. CDR3 size: 13 residues. CDR1 SQVTM and CDR2 ANQGSEA come from the germline V gene. The V segment lost 8 bases and the J segment 2 bases; nucleotides outside the gene matches: 8. The CDR3, as DNA: TGCAGCTTGCGGGGGGACGGTACCTACGAGCAGTACTTC. Amino acids: CSLRGDGTYEQYF.

This clonotype has ten or more counts. The chain uses TRBV6-5 and TRBJ1-6; D ambiguous. The CDR3 covers 14 residues. The germline V and J ends were trimmed by 5 bases and 4 bases, with 9 bases remaining between them. The V gene's germline CDR1 is MNHEY and CDR2 SVGAGI. CDR3 sequence: CASSHQGYNSPLHF. CDR3 sequence (DNA): TGTGCCAGCAGTCACCAAGGTTATAATTCACCCCTCCACTTT.

This clonotype was detected ten times or more. The chain joins TRBV24-1 to TRBJ2-1, with D perhaps TRBD1 (6 bases). The V gene lost 4 bases and the J gene lost 4 bases, with 13 bases spanning the gap. The CDR3 has 15 amino acids. CDR1 and CDR2 (germline): KGHDR, SFDVKD. The CDR3 sequence: CATSDTRGSYNEQFF. CDR3 coding DNA: TGTGCCACCAGTGACACCAGGGGCTCTTACAATGAGCAGTTCTTC.

The chain combines TRBV12-3 or TRBV12-4 with TRBJ1-2, with D possibly being TRBD1 (6 bases). V shed 1 base and J shed 4 bases, with 10 bases lying between them. This CDR3 spans 14 amino acids. The CDR3 DNA follows: TGTGCCAGCAGTTTAGTCGCCAGGGGCTATGGCTACACCTTC. Translated, it gives CASSLVARGYGYTF.

This clonotype came up many times. The chain links TRBV3-1 to TRBJ1-2; tentatively, D is TRBD1 (5 bases). CDR3 length: 11 amino acids. V was clipped by 9 bases and J by 8 bases, with 13 bases between them. CDR1 is LGHDT and CDR2 is YNNKEL in the germline V gene (reference sequence). CDR3 DNA: TGTGCCAGTTCGGGGGTCAGCGGCTACACCTTC. Translated: CASSGVSGYTF.

This clonotype was detected ten times or more. J is TRBJ2-2 and V is TRBV5-1; possible D gene TRBD1, 6 bases. CDR1 SGHRS and CDR2 YFSETQ come from the germline V gene. This CDR3 region has 14 residues. V dropped 0 bases and J dropped 6 bases, with 9 bases sitting between them. CDR3 DNA sequence: TGCGCCAGCAGCTTGGCCTCAGGGGCCGGGGAGCTGTTTTTT. Protein product: CASSLASGAGELFF.

The chain joins TRBV3-1 to TRBJ1-1, with no clear D. This CDR3 spans 13 amino acids. Trimming left V 0 bases short and J 11 bases short, with 13 bases between. CDR1 and CDR2 from the germline V gene are LGHDT and YNNKEL (reference sequence). For the CDR3, the DNA is TGTGCCAGCAGCCAAGAAGGGTGGCAGAAGGCTTTCTTT. Its protein is CASSQEGWQKAFF.

This clonotype appeared many times. The rearrangement joins TRBV6-1 to TRBJ1-2; D is ambiguous. The germline V gene has CDR1 MNHNS and CDR2 SASEGT. The CDR3 runs 11 residues. Trimming left V 3 bases short and J 8 bases short, with 7 bases between. Here the CDR3 reads CASSDSRGYTF. CDR3 in DNA: TGTGCCAGCAGTGATAGTAGGGGCTACACCTTC.

This clonotype appeared many times. The chain uses TRBV3-1 and TRBJ1-3; maybe TRBD1 (6 bases). CDR1 is LGHDT and CDR2 is YNNKEL in the germline V gene (reference sequence). The V end was cut by 5 bases, the J end by 4 bases, with 12 bases between. The length of the CDR3 is 14 residues. The chain's CDR3 is CASSGQLAGNTIYF. The CDR3, as DNA: TGTGCCAGCAGCGGACAGCTCGCAGGAAACACCATATATTTT. The whole variable domain, filled in from reference TRBV3-1 and TRBJ1-3, reads DTAVSQTPKYLVTQMGNDKSIKCEQNLGHDTMYWYKQDSKKFLKIMFSYNNKELIINETVPNRFSPKSPDKAHLNLHINSLELGDSAVYFCASSGQLAGNTIYFGEGSWLTVV.

The table lists this clonotype with many counts. CDR3 DNA: TGTGCCAGCAGTGAAGGACAGGGGGCGGGCTATGGCTACACCTTC. Translation gives CASSEGQGAGYGYTF. This chain uses TRBV6-1 with TRBJ1-2; 10 bases align to TRBD1. This CDR3 is built from 15 residues. The germline CDR1 and CDR2 sequences are MNHNS and SASEGT. The V and J ends lost 1 base and 4 bases, in that order; junction bases with no gene match: 3.

In its sample, this clonotype was seen many times. The V and J genes are TRBV30 and TRBJ2-7; 9 bases fit TRBD2. This CDR3 has 12 amino acids. V was pared by 5 bases and J by 4 bases, with 3 bases of the junction left unmatched. Germline CDR1 is GTSNPN and CDR2 is SVGIG (reference sequence). The CDR3 nucleotides are TGTGCCTGGGGCAGCGGGGGGTACGAGCAGTACGTC. Its protein is CAWGSGGYEQYV.

The V gene is TRBV24-1, the J gene TRBJ2-1; D tentatively reads TRBD1 or TRBD2 (5 bases each). The CDR3 runs 12 residues. Trimming removed 12 bases at V and 9 bases at J, with 17 bases between. Germline values: CDR1 KGHDR, CDR2 SFDVKD. The CDR3 here is CAPLRGVREQFF. The CDR3 DNA follows: TGTGCCCCGCTCCGAGGGGTACGTGAGCAGTTCTTC.

The CDR3 nucleotides read TGCGCCAGCAGCCGAACCGGGACAGGGGGCAACACCATATATTTT. Translation: CASSRTGTGGNTIYF. V and J are TRBV4-1 and TRBJ1-3, with 12 bases matching TRBD1. V trimming: 4 bases; J trimming: 7 bases; junction bases outside the gene matches: 5. The CDR3 spans 15 residues. Germline values: CDR1 MGHRA, CDR2 YSYEKL.